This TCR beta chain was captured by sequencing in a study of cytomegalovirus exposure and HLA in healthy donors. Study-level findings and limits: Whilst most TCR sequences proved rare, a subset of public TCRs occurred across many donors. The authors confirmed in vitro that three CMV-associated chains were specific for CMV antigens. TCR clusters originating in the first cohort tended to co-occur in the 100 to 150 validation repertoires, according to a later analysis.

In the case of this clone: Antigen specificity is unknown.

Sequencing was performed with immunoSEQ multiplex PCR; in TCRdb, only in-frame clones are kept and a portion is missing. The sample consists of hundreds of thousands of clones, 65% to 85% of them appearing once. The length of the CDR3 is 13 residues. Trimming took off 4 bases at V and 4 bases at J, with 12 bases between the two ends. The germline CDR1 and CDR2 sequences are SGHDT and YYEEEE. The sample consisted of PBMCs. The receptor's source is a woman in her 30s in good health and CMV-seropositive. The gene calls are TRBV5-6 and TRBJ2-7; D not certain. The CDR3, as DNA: TGTGCCAGCAGCCGTTTTAGTTTGTACGAGCAGTACTTC. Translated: CASSRFSLYEQYF.